The T cell receptor (beta chain) under discussion was sequenced for a study of TIL therapy for anti-PD-1-resistant metastatic lung cancer. This was the immunoSEQ v3 assay. Sequencing was performed with immunoSEQ multiplex PCR; in TCRdb, only in-frame clones are kept and a portion is missing. Of tens of thousands of clones listed, 63% were seen once; the top ten hold roughly 16%. Study-level points and caveats: Compared with baseline intratumoral T cells, expanded TIL cultures were more clonal and less diverse (approximately 6% vs 31%). Treatment-naive, never-smoker and oncogene-addicted patients were overrepresented in this highly selected cohort.

The CDR3 sequence is 16 residues long. Germline lookup yields CDR1 MNHNY and CDR2 SVGAGI (reference sequence). The junction had 9 bases not matched to a gene; V was cut back by 5 bases and J by 0 bases. As to time point: pre-treatment sample, taken before nivolumab and TIL therapy. Most excised metastases sampled were pleural nodules or supraclavicular lymph nodes. About this clone: The antigen is not known.

The receptor was isolated from a woman between 30 and 79 years old with non-small cell lung cancer. This specimen was tumor tissue, taken at baseline. The chain is built from TRBV6-6 and TRBJ1-2; 7 bases match TRBD1. This CDR3 is CASSPGGGFSNYGYTF. CDR3 coding DNA: TGTGCCAGCAGTCCAGGGGGGGGCTTCTCTAACTATGGCTACACCTTC.